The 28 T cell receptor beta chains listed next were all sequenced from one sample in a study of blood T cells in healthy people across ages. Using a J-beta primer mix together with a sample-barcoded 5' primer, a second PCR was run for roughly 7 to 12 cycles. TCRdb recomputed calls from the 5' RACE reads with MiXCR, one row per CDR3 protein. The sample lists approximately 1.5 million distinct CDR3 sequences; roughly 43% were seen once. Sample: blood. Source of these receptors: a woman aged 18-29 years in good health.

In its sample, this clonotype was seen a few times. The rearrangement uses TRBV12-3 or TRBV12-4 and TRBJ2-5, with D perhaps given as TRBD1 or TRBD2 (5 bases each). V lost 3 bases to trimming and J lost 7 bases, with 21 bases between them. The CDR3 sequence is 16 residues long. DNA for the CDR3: TGTGCCAGCAGTTTTTGGCAGGGAGAGCTTACGGGGACCCAGTACTTC. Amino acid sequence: CASSFWQGELTGTQYF.

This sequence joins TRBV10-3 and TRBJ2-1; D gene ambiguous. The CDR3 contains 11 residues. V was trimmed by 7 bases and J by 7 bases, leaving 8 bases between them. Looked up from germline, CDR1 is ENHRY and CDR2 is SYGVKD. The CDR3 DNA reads TGTGCCATCAATGTTGAGAATGAGCAGTTCTTC. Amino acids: CAINVENEQFF.

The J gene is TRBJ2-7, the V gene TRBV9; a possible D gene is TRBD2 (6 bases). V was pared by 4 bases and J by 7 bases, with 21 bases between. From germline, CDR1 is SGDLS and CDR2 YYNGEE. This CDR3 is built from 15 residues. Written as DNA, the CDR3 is TGTGCCAGCAGCTCGCGGACTACCCGTGGCAATGAGCAGTACTTC. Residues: CASSSRTTRGNEQYF.

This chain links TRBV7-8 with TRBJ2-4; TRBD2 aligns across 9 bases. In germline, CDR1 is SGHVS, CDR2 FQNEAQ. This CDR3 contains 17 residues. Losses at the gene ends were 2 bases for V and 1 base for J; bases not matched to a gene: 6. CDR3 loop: CASSLTSGRPAKNIQYF. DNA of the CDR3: TGTGCCAGCAGCTTAACCAGCGGGAGGCCGGCCAAAAACATTCAGTACTTC.

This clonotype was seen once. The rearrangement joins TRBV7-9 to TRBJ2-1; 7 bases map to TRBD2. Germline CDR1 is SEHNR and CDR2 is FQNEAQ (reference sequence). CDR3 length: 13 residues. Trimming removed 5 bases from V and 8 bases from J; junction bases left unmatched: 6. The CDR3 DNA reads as TGTGCCAGCAGCGGCAGACTAGCCTATGAGCAGTTCTTC. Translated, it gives CASSGRLAYEQFF.

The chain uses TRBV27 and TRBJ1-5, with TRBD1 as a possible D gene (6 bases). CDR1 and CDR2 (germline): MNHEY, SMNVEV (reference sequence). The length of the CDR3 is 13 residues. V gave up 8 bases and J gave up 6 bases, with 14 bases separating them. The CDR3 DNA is TGTGCCAGCGACGGGGGACACGGTCAGCCCCAGCATTTT. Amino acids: CASDGGHGQPQHF.

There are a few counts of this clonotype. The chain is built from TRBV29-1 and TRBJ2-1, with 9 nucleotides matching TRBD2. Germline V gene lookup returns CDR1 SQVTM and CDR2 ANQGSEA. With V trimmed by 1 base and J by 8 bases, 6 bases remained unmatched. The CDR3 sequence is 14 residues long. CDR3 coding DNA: TGCAGCGTTGAAGGGCGGGGGGGCGACTATGAGCAGTTCTTC. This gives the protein CSVEGRGGDYEQFF.

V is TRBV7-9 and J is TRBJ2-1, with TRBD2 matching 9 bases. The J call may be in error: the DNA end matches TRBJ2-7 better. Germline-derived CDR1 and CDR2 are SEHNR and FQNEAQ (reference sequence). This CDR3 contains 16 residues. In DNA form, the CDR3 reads TGTGCCAGCAGCTTGGGACTAGCTCTCTCCTACAATGAGCAGTACTTC. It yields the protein CASSLGLALSYNEQYF.

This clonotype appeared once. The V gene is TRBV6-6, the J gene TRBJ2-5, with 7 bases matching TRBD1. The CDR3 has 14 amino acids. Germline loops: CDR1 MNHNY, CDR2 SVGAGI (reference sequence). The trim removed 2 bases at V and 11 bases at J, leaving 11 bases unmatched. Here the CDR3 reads CASSYNRGEYGQYF. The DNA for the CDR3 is TGTGCCAGCAGTTACAACAGGGGAGAGTACGGGCAGTACTTC.

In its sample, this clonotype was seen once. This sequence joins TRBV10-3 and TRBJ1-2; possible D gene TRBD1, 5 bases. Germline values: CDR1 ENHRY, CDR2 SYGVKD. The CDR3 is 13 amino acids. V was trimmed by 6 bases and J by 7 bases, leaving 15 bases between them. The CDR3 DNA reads TGTGCCATCAGAGGCAGGGAGTACGGTGGCTACACCTTC. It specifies CAIRGREYGGYTF.

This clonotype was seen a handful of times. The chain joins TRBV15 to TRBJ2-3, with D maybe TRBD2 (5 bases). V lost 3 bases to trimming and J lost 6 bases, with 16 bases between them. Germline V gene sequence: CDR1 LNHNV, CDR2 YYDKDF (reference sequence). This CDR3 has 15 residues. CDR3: CATSSTQTRRDTQYF. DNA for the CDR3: TGTGCCACCAGCAGTACCCAAACTAGGCGGGATACGCAGTATTTT.

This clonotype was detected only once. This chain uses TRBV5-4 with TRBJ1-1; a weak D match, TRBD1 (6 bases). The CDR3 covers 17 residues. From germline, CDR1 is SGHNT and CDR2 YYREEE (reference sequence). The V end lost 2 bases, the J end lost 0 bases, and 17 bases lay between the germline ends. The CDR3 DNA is TGTGCCAGCAGCTTTCCGGAGCGTACAGGGCTGAACACTGAAGCTTTCTTT. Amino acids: CASSFPERTGLNTEAFF.

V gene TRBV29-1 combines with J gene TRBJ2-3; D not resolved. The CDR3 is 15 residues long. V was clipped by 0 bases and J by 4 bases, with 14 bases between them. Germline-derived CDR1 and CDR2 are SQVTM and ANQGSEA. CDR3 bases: TGCAGCGTTGAAGATCCTCCCGGGCTGGCAGATACGCAGTATTTT. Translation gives CSVEDPPGLADTQYF.

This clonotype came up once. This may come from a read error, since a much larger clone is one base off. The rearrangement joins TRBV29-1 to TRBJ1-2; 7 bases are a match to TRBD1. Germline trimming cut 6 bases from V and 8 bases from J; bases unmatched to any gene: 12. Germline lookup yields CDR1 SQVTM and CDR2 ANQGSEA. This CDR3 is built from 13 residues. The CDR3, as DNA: TGCAGCGTACGGGCAGGGGGAAGTAACGGCTACACCTTC. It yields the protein CSVRAGGSNGYTF. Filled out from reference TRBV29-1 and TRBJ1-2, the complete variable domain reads SAVISQKPSRDICQRGTSLTIQCQVDSQVTMMFWYRQQPGQSLTLIATANQGSEATYESGFVIDKFPISRPNLTFSTLTVSNMSPEDSSIYLCSVRAGGSNGYTFGSGTRLTVV.

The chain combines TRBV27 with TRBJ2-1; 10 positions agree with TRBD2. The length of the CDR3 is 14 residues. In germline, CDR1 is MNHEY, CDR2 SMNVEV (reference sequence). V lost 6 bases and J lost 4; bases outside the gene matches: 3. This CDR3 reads CASRLAGVYNEQFF. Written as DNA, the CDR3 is TGTGCCAGCAGGCTAGCGGGGGTTTACAATGAGCAGTTCTTC.

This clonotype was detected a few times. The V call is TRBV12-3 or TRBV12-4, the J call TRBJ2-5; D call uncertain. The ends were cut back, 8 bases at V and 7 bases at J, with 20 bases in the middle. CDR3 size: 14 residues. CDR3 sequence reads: CASESEGSGVTQYF. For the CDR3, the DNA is TGTGCCAGCGAAAGTGAAGGGTCGGGTGTGACCCAGTACTTC.

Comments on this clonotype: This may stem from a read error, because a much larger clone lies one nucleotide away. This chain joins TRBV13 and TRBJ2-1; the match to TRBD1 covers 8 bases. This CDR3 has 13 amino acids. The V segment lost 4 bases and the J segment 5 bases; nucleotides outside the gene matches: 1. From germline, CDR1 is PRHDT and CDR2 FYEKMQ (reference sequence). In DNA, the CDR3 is TGTGCCAGCAGCTGGGGACAGGACAATGAGCAGTTCTTC. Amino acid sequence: CASSWGQDNEQFF.

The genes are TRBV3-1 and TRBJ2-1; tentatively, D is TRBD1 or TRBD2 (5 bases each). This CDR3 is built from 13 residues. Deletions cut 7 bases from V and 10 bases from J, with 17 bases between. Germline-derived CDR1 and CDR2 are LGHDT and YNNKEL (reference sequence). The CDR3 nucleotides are TGTGCCAGCACCCAGTGGGGGTCCTACGAGCAGTTCTTC. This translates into CASTQWGSYEQFF.

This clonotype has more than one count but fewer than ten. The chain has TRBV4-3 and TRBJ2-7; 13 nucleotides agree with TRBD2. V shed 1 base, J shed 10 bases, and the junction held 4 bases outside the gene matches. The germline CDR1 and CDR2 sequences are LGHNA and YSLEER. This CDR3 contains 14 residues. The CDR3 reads CASSQGLAGGTQYF. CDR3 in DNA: TGCGCCAGCAGCCAAGGACTAGCGGGGGGAACCCAGTACTTC.

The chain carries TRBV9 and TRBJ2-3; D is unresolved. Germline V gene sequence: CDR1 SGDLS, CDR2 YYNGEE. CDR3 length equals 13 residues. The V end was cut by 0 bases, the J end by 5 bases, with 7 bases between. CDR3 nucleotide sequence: TGTGCCAGCAGCGTAGATCCCGGAGATACGCAGTATTTT. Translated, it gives CASSVDPGDTQYF.

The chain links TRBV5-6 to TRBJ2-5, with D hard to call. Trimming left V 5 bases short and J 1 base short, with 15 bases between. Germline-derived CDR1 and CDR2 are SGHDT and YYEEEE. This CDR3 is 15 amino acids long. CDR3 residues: CASRSEYSPQETQYF. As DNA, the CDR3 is TGTGCCAGCAGATCAGAGTACAGCCCCCAAGAGACCCAGTACTTC.

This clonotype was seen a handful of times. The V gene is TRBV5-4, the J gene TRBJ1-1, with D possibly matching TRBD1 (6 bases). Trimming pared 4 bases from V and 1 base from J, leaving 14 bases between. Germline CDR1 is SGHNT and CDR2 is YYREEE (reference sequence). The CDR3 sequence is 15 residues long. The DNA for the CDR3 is TGTGCCAGCAGCAAAAACAGGGCGGAGAACACTGAAGCTTTCTTT. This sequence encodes CASSKNRAENTEAFF. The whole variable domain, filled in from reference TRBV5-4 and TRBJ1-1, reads ETGVTQSPTHLIKTRGQQVTLRCSSQSGHNTVSWYQQALGQGPQFIFQYYREEENGRGNFPPRFSGLQFPNYSSELNVNALELDDSALYLCASSKNRAENTEAFFGQGTRLTVV.

The CDR3 DNA reads as TGTGCCAGCAGTTTCCGGGGACAGTACTACGAGCAGTACTTC. It encodes CASSFRGQYYEQYF. The J gene is TRBJ2-5, the V gene TRBV12-3 or TRBV12-4; 7 positions match TRBD1. Judging by the DNA end, TRBJ2-7 fits better; the J call may be wrong. The CDR3 runs to 14 residues.

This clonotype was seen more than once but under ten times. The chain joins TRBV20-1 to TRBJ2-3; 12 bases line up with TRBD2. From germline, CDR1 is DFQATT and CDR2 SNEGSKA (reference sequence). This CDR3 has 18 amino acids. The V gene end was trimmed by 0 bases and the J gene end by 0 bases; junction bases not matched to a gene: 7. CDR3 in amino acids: CSARDLTSGGHSTDTQYF. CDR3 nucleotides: TGCAGTGCTAGAGATTTAACTAGCGGGGGGCATAGCACAGATACGCAGTATTTT.

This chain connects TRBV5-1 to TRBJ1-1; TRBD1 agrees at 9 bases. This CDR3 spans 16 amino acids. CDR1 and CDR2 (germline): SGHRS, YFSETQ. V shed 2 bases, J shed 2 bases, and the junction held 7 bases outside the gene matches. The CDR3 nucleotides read TGCGCCAGCAGCTTTTTGGGACAGGGAGTCAACACTGAAGCTTTCTTT. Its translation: CASSFLGQGVNTEAFF.

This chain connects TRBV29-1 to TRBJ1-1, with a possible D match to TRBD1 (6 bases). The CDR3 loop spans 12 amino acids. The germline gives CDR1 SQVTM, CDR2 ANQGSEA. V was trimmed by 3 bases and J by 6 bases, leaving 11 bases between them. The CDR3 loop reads CSVDRGWAEAFF. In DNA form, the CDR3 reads TGCAGCGTTGACAGGGGATGGGCTGAAGCTTTCTTT.

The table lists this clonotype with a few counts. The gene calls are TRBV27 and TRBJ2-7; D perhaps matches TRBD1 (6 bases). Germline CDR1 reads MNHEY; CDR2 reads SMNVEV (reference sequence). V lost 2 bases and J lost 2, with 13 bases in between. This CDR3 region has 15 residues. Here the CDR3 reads CASSLTQQGPYEQYF. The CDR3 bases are TGTGCCAGCAGTTTAACGCAACAGGGACCCTACGAGCAGTACTTC.

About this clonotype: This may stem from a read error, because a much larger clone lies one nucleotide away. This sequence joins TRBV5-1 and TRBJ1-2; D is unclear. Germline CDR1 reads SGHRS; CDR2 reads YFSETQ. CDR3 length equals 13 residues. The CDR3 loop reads CASSLISGYGCTF. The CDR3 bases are TGCGCCAGCAGCTTAATATCCGGGTATGGCTGCACCTTC.